Reported below is one TCR beta chain. The data were produced by immunoSEQ multiplex PCR, yet TCRdb's version contains in-frame clones alone and is incomplete. The repertoire holds some 70,000 clones, 70% to 85% seen once, with under 4% in the top ten. The data originate from a study of early stage breast cancer tumors. Between the trimmed V and J ends, which lost 6 bases and 5 bases, there was a span of 7 bases. This CDR3 region has 12 residues. Germline loops: CDR1 MNHEY, CDR2 SMNVEV (reference sequence). The V and J genes are TRBV27 and TRBJ2-2, with unresolved D. The sequence derives from a person in their sixties with breast cancer. Sequences were obtained from blood. The CDR3 bases are TGTGCCAGCAGGAGAGTAACCGGGGAGCTGTTTTTT. Translation: CASRRVTGELFF.